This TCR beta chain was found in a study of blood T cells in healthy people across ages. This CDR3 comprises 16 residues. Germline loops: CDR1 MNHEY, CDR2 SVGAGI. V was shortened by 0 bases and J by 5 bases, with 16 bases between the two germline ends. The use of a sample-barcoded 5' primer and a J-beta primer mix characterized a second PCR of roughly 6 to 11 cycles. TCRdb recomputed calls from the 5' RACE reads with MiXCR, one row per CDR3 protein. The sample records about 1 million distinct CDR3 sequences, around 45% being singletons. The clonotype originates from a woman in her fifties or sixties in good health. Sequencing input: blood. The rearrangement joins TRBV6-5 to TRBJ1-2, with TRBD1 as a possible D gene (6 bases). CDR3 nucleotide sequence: TGTGCCAGCAGTTACTCCCCCGGGGGGCTCGGGTATGGCTACACCTTC. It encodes CASSYSPGGLGYGYTF.